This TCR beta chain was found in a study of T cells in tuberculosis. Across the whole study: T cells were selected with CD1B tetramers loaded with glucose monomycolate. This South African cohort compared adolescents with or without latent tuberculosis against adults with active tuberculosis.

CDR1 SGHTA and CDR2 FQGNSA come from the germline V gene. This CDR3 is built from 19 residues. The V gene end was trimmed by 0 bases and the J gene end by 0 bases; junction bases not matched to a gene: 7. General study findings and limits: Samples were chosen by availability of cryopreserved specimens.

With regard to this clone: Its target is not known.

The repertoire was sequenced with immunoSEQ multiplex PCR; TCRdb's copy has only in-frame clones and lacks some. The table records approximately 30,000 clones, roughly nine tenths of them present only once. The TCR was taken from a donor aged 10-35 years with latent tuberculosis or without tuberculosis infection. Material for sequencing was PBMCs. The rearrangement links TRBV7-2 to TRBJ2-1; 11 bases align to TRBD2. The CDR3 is CASSLATSGVLSSYNEQFF. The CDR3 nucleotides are TGTGCCAGCAGCTTAGCGACTAGCGGGGTGTTAAGCTCCTACAATGAGCAGTTCTTC.